This entry features one T cell receptor delta chain sequence. Its antigen is as yet unknown. A read error is likely here: a far larger clone is one base away. The same CDR3 arises from other DNA sequences in this sample as well. Flow sorting of PBMC yielded separate Vgamma9/Vdelta2+ and Vdelta2-negative gammadelta T cell populations for bulk repertoire analysis. This record comes from a study of γδ T cells in repeated Plasmodium falciparum infection. Study-wide background: Samples were taken at baseline, before some infections, and 21 days after each. The study, taken as a whole, reports: The Malian cohort came from a small rural village of predominantly one ethnic group.

Looked up from germline, CDR1 is TSWWSYY and CDR2 is QGS. This CDR3 spans 20 amino acids. TRG and TRD sequences were obtained from every sorted gammadelta sample. TCRdb called clones from the multiplex PCR reads again using CATT. The sample carries 53,000 or so delta-chain clones, around 2% recorded once. The V gene call is TRDV1, and the J gene call is absent; the table's TRDD3 call for D was not verified on the DNA. The sequenced sample consisted of gamma-delta T cells from blood. The clonotype originates from a pool of human donors (malaria-infected and uninfected, not separated). CDR3 nucleotides: TGTGCTCTTGGGGAACTACGACCAACATGGGGATACTGGTACACCGATAAACTCATCTTC. Translating gives CALGELRPTWGYWYTDKLIF.